This passage covers 16 T cell receptor beta chains from one sample sequenced in a study of CD8 T cells in ankylosing spondylitis. TCRdb fed the 5' RACE reads into MiXCR, producing one record per CDR3 protein. The sample holds approximately 260,000 distinct CDR3 sequences; 8% to 9.5% are singletons and the top ten take about 6.5%. Sequences were obtained from blood, either unsorted or a sorted T cell fraction (not recorded which). These receptors were obtained from a male donor with ankylosing spondylitis or in good health (not recorded which).

Concerning this clonotype itself: This clone may be a read error of a much larger clone one base away. This chain connects TRBV19 to TRBJ2-7; 9 nucleotides align to TRBD2. Unmatched junction bases numbered 14, after V lost 5 bases and J lost 3 bases. Germline V lookup: CDR1 LNHDA, CDR2 SQIVND (reference sequence). The CDR3 loop spans 17 amino acids. The CDR3 region is CASSSRGSSGTNYEQYF. The CDR3 DNA is TGTGCCAGTAGTTCCCGAGGGTCTAGCGGGACGAACTACGAGCAGTACTTC.

The sample holds many counts of this clonotype. This sequence joins TRBV20-1 and TRBJ2-2; unclear D gene. The CDR3 is 12 amino acids. Between the trimmed V and J ends, which lost 3 bases and 6 bases, there was a span of 8 bases. Germline V gene sequence: CDR1 DFQATT, CDR2 SNEGSKA (reference sequence). CDR3 coding DNA: TGCAGTGCTAGGCGGACGGCCGGGGAGCTGTTTTTT. Protein sequence: CSARRTAGELFF.

Ten or more counts support this clonotype. The chain carries TRBV7-2 and TRBJ2-3, with D perhaps matching TRBD2 (7 bases). The ends were cut back, 1 base at V and 5 bases at J, with 13 bases in the middle. The CDR3 length is 15 residues. The germline V gene has CDR1 SGHTA and CDR2 FQGNSA. In DNA, the CDR3 is TGTGCCAGCAGCTTAGTCGCGGGGGCAATAGATACGCAGTATTTT. Protein product: CASSLVAGAIDTQYF.

This clonotype occurred many times. The chain combines TRBV20-1 with TRBJ2-5; D is perhaps TRBD1 or TRBD2 (5 bases each). The CDR3 has 15 amino acids. Germline CDR1 reads DFQATT; CDR2 reads SNEGSKA (reference sequence). Trimming cost V 0 bases and J 7 bases, with 18 bases left between them. The CDR3, as DNA: TGCAGTGCTAGAGATGGAGGAGTGGGGGTCGTGACCCAGTACTTC. Protein: CSARDGGVGVVTQYF.

This chain joins TRBV11-1 and TRBJ2-3; D remains unclear. The CDR3 has 14 residues. Germline V gene data show CDR1 as SGHAT and CDR2 as FQDESV (reference sequence). The ends were cut back, 8 bases at V and 1 base at J, with 13 bases in the middle. The CDR3 loop is CASGSGLRTDTQYF. CDR3 coding DNA: TGTGCCAGCGGCTCCGGGCTACGCACAGATACGCAGTATTTT.

This clonotype was observed at least ten times. The chain has TRBV20-1 and TRBJ2-2, with D tentatively TRBD1 (5 bases). CDR3 length: 15 amino acids. Trimming took off 5 bases at V and 2 bases at J, with 15 bases between the two ends. In germline, CDR1 is DFQATT, CDR2 SNEGSKA (reference sequence). The CDR3 reads CSALRAGRNTGELFF. The CDR3 DNA reads TGCAGTGCTCTCAGGGCAGGGCGAAACACCGGGGAGCTGTTTTTT.

This clonotype was detected ten times or more. The V gene is TRBV5-1, the J gene TRBJ1-1, with TRBD1 matching 9 bases. This CDR3 has 14 amino acids. Germline CDR1 reads SGHRS; CDR2 reads YFSETQ. V was clipped by 0 bases and J by 6 bases; unmatched bases: 3. The CDR3 loop is CASSLGDRDAEAFF. CDR3 coding DNA: TGCGCCAGCAGCTTGGGGGACAGGGACGCTGAAGCTTTCTTT.

This clonotype was seen repeatedly, ten times or more. This chain uses TRBV4-2 with TRBJ2-7; 11 nucleotides align to TRBD2. Germline assignment: CDR1 LGHNA and CDR2 YNFKEQ. The CDR3 is 14 residues long. V lost 5 bases and J lost 2; bases outside the gene matches: 2. CDR3 sequence: CASSGTSGTYEQYF. The CDR3 DNA follows: TGTGCCAGCAGCGGGACTAGCGGAACCTACGAGCAGTACTTC.

This clonotype was counted at least ten times. The rearrangement uses TRBV19 and TRBJ1-5; D gene uncertain. Germline CDR1 and CDR2: LNHDA and SQIVND (reference sequence). CDR3 size: 14 residues. Trimming stripped 0 bases from V and 4 bases from J, with 7 bases between. In DNA form, the CDR3 reads TGTGCCAGTAGTATAGAACGGGCAAATCAGCCCCAGCATTTT. It codes for CASSIERANQPQHF.

This clonotype was found many times. V and J are TRBV6-2 or TRBV6-3 and TRBJ2-7; TRBD1 matches at 10 bases. Germline-derived CDR1 and CDR2 are MNHEY and SVGEGT. The CDR3 extends over 15 amino acids. The V segment lost 5 bases and the J segment 6 bases; nucleotides outside the gene matches: 10. CDR3 protein: CASSDHFGQGVEQYF. The CDR3 DNA reads TGTGCCAGCAGTGACCACTTCGGACAGGGGGTCGAGCAGTACTTC.

There are many counts of this clonotype. The genes are TRBV5-1 and TRBJ1-1, with D maybe TRBD1 (6 bases). The CDR3 has 15 amino acids. V dropped 0 bases and J dropped 4 bases, with 13 bases sitting between them. Germline V gene lookup returns CDR1 SGHRS and CDR2 YFSETQ. For the CDR3, the DNA is TGCGCCAGCAGCTTGGGGGCAGGGGAAACCACTGAAGCTTTCTTT. This translates into CASSLGAGETTEAFF.

This clonotype was recorded many times. The chain is built from TRBV7-2 and TRBJ1-5; no clear D gene. The CDR3 is 13 amino acids. Between the trimmed V and J ends, which lost 5 bases and 5 bases, there was a span of 10 bases. Looked up from germline, CDR1 is SGHTA and CDR2 is FQGNSA. CDR3 sequence reads: CASSRVLDQPQHF. In nucleotides, the CDR3 is TGTGCCAGCAGCAGGGTCCTTGATCAGCCCCAGCATTTT.

This clonotype was seen repeatedly, ten times or more. The genes are TRBV7-3 and TRBJ2-2; 9 bases match TRBD2. J was trimmed by 6 bases and V by 8 bases; bases with no gene match: 16. Germline-derived CDR1 and CDR2 are SGHTA and FQGTGA. The CDR3 is 17 amino acids. In DNA form, the CDR3 reads TGTGCCAGCCGACCAGGGGCCCTAGCGGGGTACCCCGGGGAGCTGTTTTTT. It translates to CASRPGALAGYPGELFF. The full variable domain, with the rest looked up from reference TRBV7-3 and TRBJ2-2, is GAGVSQTPSNKVTEKGKYVELRCDPISGHTALYWYRQSLGQGPEFLIYFQGTGAADDSGLPNDRFFAVRPEGSVSTLKIQRTERGDSAVYLCASRPGALAGYPGELFFGEGSRLTVL.

This clonotype was seen more than once but under ten times. The chain uses TRBV25-1 and TRBJ1-2, with unresolved D. Trimming stripped 0 bases from V and 4 bases from J, with 15 bases between. There are 16 residues in the CDR3. Germline assignment: CDR1 MGHDK and CDR2 SYGVNS. The DNA for the CDR3 is TGTGCCAGCAGTGAATATGAGGGTGCGGGTAGCTATGGCTACACCTTC. Encoded protein: CASSEYEGAGSYGYTF.

This clonotype has ten or more counts. The rearrangement uses TRBV11-2 and TRBJ1-2; D remains unclear. Trimming took 1 base from V and 3 from J, leaving 9 bases between them. This CDR3 contains 14 residues. Germline lookup yields CDR1 SGHAT and CDR2 FQNNGV. The CDR3: CASSLVAGDYGYTF. In DNA form, the CDR3 reads TGTGCCAGCAGCTTAGTGGCAGGAGACTATGGCTACACCTTC.

The sample holds many counts of this clonotype. The V call is TRBV29-1, the J call TRBJ2-1; perhaps TRBD2 as D (5 bases). Trimming pared 5 bases from V and 6 bases from J, leaving 17 bases between. The length of the CDR3 is 14 residues. Germline assignment: CDR1 SQVTM and CDR2 ANQGSEA. The CDR3 DNA sequence: TGCAGCGTTTCCGAGCGGTACGCCCTCAATGAGCAGTTCTTC. Residues: CSVSERYALNEQFF.